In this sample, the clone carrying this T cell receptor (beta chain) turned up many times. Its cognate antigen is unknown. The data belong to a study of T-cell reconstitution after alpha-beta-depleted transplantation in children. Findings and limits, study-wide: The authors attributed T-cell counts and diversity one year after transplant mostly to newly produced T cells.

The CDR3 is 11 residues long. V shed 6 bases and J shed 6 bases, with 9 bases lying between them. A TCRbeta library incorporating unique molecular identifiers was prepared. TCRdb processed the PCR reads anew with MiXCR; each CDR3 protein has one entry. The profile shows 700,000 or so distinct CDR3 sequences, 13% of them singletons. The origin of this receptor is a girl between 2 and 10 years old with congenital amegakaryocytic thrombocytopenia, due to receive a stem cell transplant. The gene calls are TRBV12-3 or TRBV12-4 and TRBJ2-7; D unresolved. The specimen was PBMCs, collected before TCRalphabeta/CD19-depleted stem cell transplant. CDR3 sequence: CASSQVGEQYF. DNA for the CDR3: TGTGCCAGCAGCCAGGTGGGCGAGCAGTACTTC.